The clone carrying this T cell receptor beta chain was detected ten times or more. TCR beta CDR3 sequences were amplified from RNA transcripts. Primed by the HTBI set, a first-round RT-PCR was run on the TCR CDR3. TCRdb called the multiplex PCR reads again in MiXCR, with one record for every CDR3 protein. Among roughly 640,000 distinct CDR3 sequences listed, 16% were seen once. CDR1 and CDR2 from the germline V gene are MDHEN and SYDVKM. V shed 8 bases and J shed 4 bases, with 14 bases lying between them. The CDR3 extends over 14 amino acids. The data were taken from a study of T cells in Graves' hyperthyroidism and ophthalmopathy. At the level of the study: The authors collected peripheral blood at initial diagnosis, before any treatment.

The gene calls are TRBV28 and TRBJ1-4, with no clear D. This receptor was taken from a woman between 35 and 50 years old with Graves' ophthalmopathy. Sequenced input: blood. The CDR3 coding sequence is TGTGCCAGCCAGAGTCGGGAAGATAATGAAAAACTGTTTTTT. It translates to CASQSREDNEKLFF.